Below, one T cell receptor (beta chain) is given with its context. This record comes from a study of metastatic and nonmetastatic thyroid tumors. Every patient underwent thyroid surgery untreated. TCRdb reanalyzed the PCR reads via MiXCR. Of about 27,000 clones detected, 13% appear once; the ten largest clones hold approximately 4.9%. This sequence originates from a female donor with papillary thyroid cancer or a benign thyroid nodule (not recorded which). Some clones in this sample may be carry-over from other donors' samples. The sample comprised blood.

CDR3 bases: TGCAGTGCTGACGATTTCCGGACCCGGGGATTACAAGAGACCCAGTACTTC. Its translation: CSADDFRTRGLQETQYF. The chain uses TRBV20-1 and TRBJ2-5, with D possibly being TRBD2 (5 bases). The germline gives CDR1 DFQATT, CDR2 SNEGSKA (reference sequence). V lost 5 bases and J 2 bases, leaving 24 bases between the germline ends. The CDR3 extends over 17 amino acids.